The TCR beta chain under discussion was sequenced for a study of blood T cells in healthy people across ages. Germline V gene lookup returns CDR1 MNHEY and CDR2 SVGEGT. Trimming took off 6 bases at V and 5 bases at J, with 13 bases between the two ends. The CDR3 extends over 13 amino acids. This clonotype was seen repeatedly, ten times or more. Using a J-beta primer mix together with a sample-barcoded 5' primer, a second PCR was run for 7 to 11 cycles. TCRdb independently ran MiXCR on the 5' RACE reads; one entry per CDR3 protein. The profile covers about 1,600,000 distinct CDR3 sequences, with about 40% appearing a single time and 7% to 9.5% taken by the ten largest.

The material sequenced was blood. V and J are TRBV6-2 or TRBV6-3 and TRBJ2-5; no reliable D call. The sequence derives from a woman between 18 and 29 years old in good health. CDR3 bases: TGTGCCAGCAGGGATTGGAAAGTGGAGACCCAGTACTTC. As protein: CASRDWKVETQYF.